This TCR beta chain was sequenced for a study of CD8 T cells in ankylosing spondylitis. This clonotype was seen only a few times. The target antigen is unknown. Germline loops: CDR1 SGHRS, CDR2 YFSETQ. The junction had 9 bases not matched to a gene; V was cut back by 3 bases and J by 1 base. The CDR3 is 17 amino acids. Overall study findings and caveats: Blood from ankylosing spondylitis patients appeared to carry a characteristic eight-variant TCR beta motif. With a CD8+ phenotype, disease-linked clones were relatively rare in peripheral blood. In ankylosing spondylitis patients, matched synovial fluid reportedly showed significant enrichment of disease-linked clones.

TCRdb re-called the 5' RACE reads through MiXCR, storing one row per CDR3 protein. This sample has 200,000 to 250,000 distinct CDR3 sequences; 10% to 13% occur once, and the top ten carry roughly a fifth. This clonotype was obtained from a male donor with ankylosing spondylitis or in good health (not recorded which). The material sequenced was blood, either unsorted or a sorted T cell fraction (not recorded which). This chain uses TRBV5-1 with TRBJ2-3; 9 nucleotides agree with TRBD1. This chain's CDR3 is CASSSVPDRGGTDTQYF. The DNA of the CDR3 is TGCGCCAGCAGCTCCGTACCGGACAGGGGAGGCACAGATACGCAGTATTTT.